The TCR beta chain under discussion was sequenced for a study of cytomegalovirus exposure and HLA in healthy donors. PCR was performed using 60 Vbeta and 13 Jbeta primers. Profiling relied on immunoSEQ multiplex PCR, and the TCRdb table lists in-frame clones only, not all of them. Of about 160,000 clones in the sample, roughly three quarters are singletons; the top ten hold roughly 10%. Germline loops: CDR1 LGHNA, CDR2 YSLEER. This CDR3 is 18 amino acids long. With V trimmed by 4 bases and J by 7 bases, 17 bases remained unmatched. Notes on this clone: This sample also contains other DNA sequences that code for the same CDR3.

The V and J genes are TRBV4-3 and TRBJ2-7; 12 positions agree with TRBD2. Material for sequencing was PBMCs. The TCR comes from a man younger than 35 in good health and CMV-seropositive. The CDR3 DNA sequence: TGCGCCAGCAGCCCCACGCTAGAACTAGCGGGGGGAGAGGGGGAGCAGTACTTC. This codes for CASSPTLELAGGEGEQYF.